A selection of T cell receptor beta chains follows, all from one sample in a study of graft-versus-host responses after intestinal transplantation. The assay was immunoSEQ multiplex PCR, and TCRdb's table has in-frame clones only and misses some. The sample includes several thousand clones, 31% seen only once; the top ten take roughly 4.7%. The sequencing used alloreactive CD4+ T cells from a mixed lymphocyte reaction culture, collected before intestinal transplant. These receptors originate from a human patient who received an intestinal transplant. The CDR3 runs from the conserved cysteine through the conserved F or W. D genes are given only for firm matches. Part of the rows lack a size; the others show once, few, many or a class for expanded clones.

CDR3	DNA	V	J	D	size
CASSPGTTLPNEQFF	TGCGCCAGCAGTCCCGGGACTACCCTCCCCAATGAGCAGTTCTTC	TRBV4-1	TRBJ2-1	TRBD2	NA
CASTDRGGYYEQYF	TGCGCCAGCACGGACAGGGGGGGGTACTACGAGCAGTACTTC	TRBV10-1	TRBJ2-7	TRBD1	few
CASSPRPLPAEQYF	TGTGCCAGCTCACCGAGGCCGCTCCCTGCCGAGCAGTACTTC	TRBV18	TRBJ2-7	NA	few
CASSSTGGFQPQHF	TGTGCCAGCAGCTCGACAGGGGGGTTTCAGCCCCAGCATTTT	TRBV7-2	TRBJ1-5	TRBD1	NA
CASSPLQVSGANVLTF	TGTGCCAGCTCACCATTACAGGTCTCTGGGGCCAACGTCCTGACTTTC	TRBV18	TRBJ2-6	NA	NA
CASSTQGSGELFF	TGCGCCAGCAGCACCCAGGGGTCGGGGGAGCTGTTTTTT	TRBV5-1	TRBJ2-2	NA	NA
CASSPRLAGDYEQYF	TGTGCCAGCTCACCCCGACTAGCGGGAGACTACGAGCAGTACTTC	TRBV18	TRBJ2-7	TRBD2	few
CASSQDSHYTF	TGCGCCAGCAGCCAAGATTCCCACTACACCTTC	TRBV4-1	TRBJ1-2	NA	NA
CASSPWAGGHNEQFF	TGTGCCAGCAGCCCTTGGGCAGGGGGTCACAATGAGCAGTTCTTC	TRBV14	TRBJ2-1	TRBD1	medium-sized
CASSETLGYEQYF	TGTGCCAGCTCCGAAACGCTCGGCTACGAGCAGTACTTC	TRBV6-6	TRBJ2-7	NA	NA
CASVTKQAPVYGYTF	TGCGCCAGCGTAACGAAACAGGCCCCCGTCTATGGCTACACCTTC	TRBV23-1	TRBJ1-2	NA	NA
CASSSRTATNEKLFF	TGTGCCAGCAGCTCCCGGACAGCAACTAATGAAAAACTGTTTTTT	TRBV5-6	TRBJ1-4	NA	NA
CAISESKYFQPQHF	TGTGCCATCAGTGAGTCGAAGTACTTTCAGCCCCAGCATTTT	TRBV10-3	TRBJ1-5	NA	NA
CASSLRGGMETQYF	TGTGCCAGCAGCTTGAGAGGAGGGATGGAGACCCAGTACTTC	TRBV5-6	TRBJ2-5	NA	NA
CASSRQGAPGYEQYF	TGTGCCAGCAGCCGACAGGGGGCTCCAGGTTACGAGCAGTACTTC	TRBV9	TRBJ2-7	TRBD1	few
CASSLGGNSPYEQYF	TGCGCCAGCAGCTTGGGTGGTAACAGTCCCTACGAGCAGTACTTC	TRBV5-1	TRBJ2-7	NA	few
CASSPNGMGYGYTF	TGTGCCAGCAGCCCCAACGGGATGGGCTATGGCTACACCTTC	TRBV11-1	TRBJ1-2	NA	large
CASSQTGGVLETQYF	TGTGCCAGCAGTCAGACAGGGGGAGTTCTCGAGACCCAGTACTTC	TRBV2	TRBJ2-5	TRBD1	NA
CASSAVSGYQSQHF	TGTGCCAGCAGCGCCGTGTCGGGGTATCAGTCCCAGCATTTT	TRBV7-9	TRBJ1-5	NA	medium-sized
CASSLTGIGPRYF	TGTGCCAGCAGCTTAACCGGGATTGGACCACGGTACTTC	TRBV11-3	TRBJ2-7	NA	NA
CASSYGPRTDTQYF	TGTGCCAGCAGTTATGGTCCGAGAACAGATACGCAGTATTTT	TRBV6-5	TRBJ2-3	NA	few
CATGAPGRFYGYTF	TGTGCCACCGGGGCTCCAGGGAGGTTCTATGGCTACACCTTC	TRBV6-6	TRBJ1-2	NA	NA
CASSQELSLEGTDTQYF	TGTGCCAGCAGCCAAGAATTATCGCTAGAGGGTACAGATACGCAGTATTTT	TRBV4-2	TRBJ2-3	NA	few
CATSRNRVTNEKLFF	TGTGCCACCAGCAGGAACAGGGTTACTAATGAAAAACTGTTTTTT	TRBV15	TRBJ1-4	NA	NA
CASRRRDTNEKLFF	TGTGCCAGCAGACGCCGGGACACCAATGAAAAACTGTTTTTT	TRBV2	TRBJ1-4	NA	medium-sized
CASSQAVRSDGLNEQFF	TGTGCCAGCAGCCAAGCCGTACGTTCAGATGGTCTCAATGAGCAGTTCTTC	TRBV4-2	TRBJ2-1	NA	NA
CASSNRQISGNTIYF	TGTGCCAGCTCCAACCGACAGATCTCTGGAAACACCATATATTTT	TRBV18	TRBJ1-3	NA	few
CASSKRAGGLGREKLFF	TGTGCCAGCTCAAAGAGGGCAGGGGGCTTAGGGCGTGAAAAACTGTTTTTT	TRBV19	TRBJ1-4	TRBD1	NA